The 9 T cell receptor beta chains in this list originate from one sample, sequenced in a study of glioma-infiltrating T cells. TCR alpha and beta CDR3 regions were amplified from RNA using iRepertoire nested multiplex PCR. Each CDR3 protein gets one entry after TCRdb re-called the multiplex PCR reads with MiXCR. The sample has some 160,000 distinct CDR3 sequences, around 40% seen once. Sequencing was performed on glioma tissue, nonneoplastic brain tissue, or PBMCs (not recorded which). The receptors were sampled from a human donor with low-grade glioma or glioblastoma, undergoing nonglioma brain surgery, or in good health (not recorded which).

This clonotype was picked up many times. This chain links TRBV28 with TRBJ1-1; D remains ambiguous. This CDR3 is built from 13 residues. Germline V gene lookup returns CDR1 MDHEN and CDR2 SYDVKM. Trimming stripped 3 bases from V and 1 base from J, with 6 bases between. Here the CDR3 reads CASSLAENTEAFF. CDR3 sequence (DNA): TGTGCCAGCAGTTTGGCTGAGAACACTGAAGCTTTCTTT.

This clonotype was seen at least ten times. The chain employs TRBV12-3 or TRBV12-4 and TRBJ1-5, with D possibly matching TRBD1 (6 bases). The CDR3 sequence is 14 residues long. V lost 3 bases, J lost 5 bases, and 11 bases lay in between. The CDR3, as DNA: TGTGCCAGCAGTTTTGGGGGGCCTGATCAGCCCCAGCATTTT. Protein product: CASSFGGPDQPQHF.

This clonotype was counted only a few times. This chain links TRBV2 with TRBJ2-7; D call uncertain. The germline gives CDR1 SNHLY, CDR2 FYNNEI. This CDR3 is 13 amino acids long. The V end lost 7 bases, the J end lost 4 bases, and 14 bases lay between the germline ends. The CDR3 protein is CASKRQEGYEQYF. CDR3 DNA sequence: TGTGCCAGCAAACGGCAGGAAGGATACGAGCAGTACTTC.

The V and J genes are TRBV29-1 and TRBJ1-1; TRBD1 aligns across 8 bases. CDR3 length: 12 residues. Trimming removed 6 bases from V and 3 bases from J; junction bases left unmatched: 3. Germline V CDR1 and CDR2: SQVTM, ANQGSEA. Here the CDR3 DNA reads TGCAGCGTGTTGGACAGGGACACTGAAGCTTTCTTT. Its translation is CSVLDRDTEAFF.

To note about this clonotype: A much larger clone lies one base from this, so it may be a read error. The J gene is TRBJ2-5, the V gene TRBV20-1, with TRBD2 matching over 8 bases. CDR3 length: 15 residues. The germline V gene has CDR1 DFQATT and CDR2 SNEGSKA (reference sequence). J gave up 0 bases and V 3 bases, and 6 bases lay outside the gene matches. For the CDR3, the DNA is TGCAGTGCTAGTGGGAATAGCGGGAACCAAGAGACCCAGTACTTC. Its protein product is CSASGNSGNQETQYF.

V usage is TRBV28 and J usage is TRBJ1-4; the D gene is possibly TRBD1 (5 bases). The CDR3 totals 15 residues. V was pared by 6 bases and J by 11 bases, with 22 bases between. Germline V lookup: CDR1 MDHEN, CDR2 SYDVKM. The CDR3 protein is CASRTTDGGREKLFF. DNA of the CDR3: TGTGCCAGCAGGACGACGGACGGGGGGAGGGAGAAACTGTTTTTT.

The count of this clonotype is one. The junction and the germline gene differ at one end; a read error may be behind it. The V gene is TRBV27, the J gene TRBJ2-3; the match to TRBD2 covers 7 bases. CDR3 length: 15 residues. Germline loops: CDR1 MNHEY, CDR2 SMNVEV (reference sequence). This CDR3 reads CACSPGLLGTDTQYF. The DNA for the CDR3 is TGTGCCTGCAGCCCGGGACTACTGGGCACAGATACGCAGTATTTT.

In regard to this clonotype: This sequence may be a read error, since a much larger clone differs from it by one base. The chain uses TRBV2 and TRBJ1-5; no reliable D call. This CDR3 region has 12 residues. The germline gives CDR1 SNHLY, CDR2 FYNNEI. Deletions cut 5 bases from V and 7 bases from J, with 9 bases between. The CDR3 nucleotides read TGTGCCAGCAGTTGCTACGTCCAGCCCCAGCATTTT. It translates to CASSCYVQPQHF.

This clonotype has a handful of counts. The CDR3 loop reads CASSGTTREQYF. The DNA for the CDR3 is TGCGCCAGCAGCGGGACGACACGCGAGCAGTACTTC. The V gene is TRBV5-1, the J gene TRBJ2-7; tentatively, D is TRBD1 or TRBD2 (5 bases each). Germline-derived CDR1 and CDR2 are SGHRS and YFSETQ. The CDR3 sequence is 12 residues long. Trimming cost V 4 bases and J 6 bases, with 11 bases left between them.